These 13 T cell receptor beta chains were all obtained from the same sample, sequenced in a study of T cells in Graves' hyperthyroidism and ophthalmopathy. RNA transcripts provided the source from which TCR beta CDR3 regions were amplified. The study used the HTBI primer set for a first-round RT-PCR of the TCR CDR3. In TCRdb, the multiplex PCR reads were re-called with MiXCR into one record per CDR3 protein. Of approximately 430,000 distinct CDR3 sequences in the sample, 15% to 18% were seen once. What was sequenced was blood. The source is a young woman with Graves' hyperthyroidism.

This clonotype appeared many times. The CDR3 coding sequence is TGTGCCAGCAGGGGAGCAATCTCCTACGAGCAGTACTTC. Residues: CASRGAISYEQYF. The V call is TRBV6-1, the J call TRBJ2-7, with a possible D match to TRBD2 (5 bases). Per germline, CDR1 MNHNS and CDR2 SASEGT. V lost 6 bases and J lost 0, with 9 bases in between. This CDR3 region has 13 residues.

This clonotype was counted many times. The chain uses TRBV6-1 and TRBJ2-5, with D perhaps matching TRBD2 (6 bases). The CDR3 has 13 amino acids. Germline V gene lookup returns CDR1 MNHNS and CDR2 SASEGT. V dropped 6 bases and J dropped 5 bases, with 13 bases sitting between them. Here the CDR3 reads CASSVAAAETQYF. CDR3 sequence (DNA): TGTGCCAGCAGCGTAGCGGCGGCGGAGACCCAGTACTTC.

This clonotype was detected many times. This chain uses TRBV5-1 with TRBJ2-7; possibly TRBD2 for D (5 bases). The CDR3 is made up of 16 amino acids. V was cut by 0 bases and J by 3 bases, with 16 bases left in between. The V gene's germline CDR1 is SGHRS and CDR2 YFSETQ. The CDR3 is CASSLARGRFNYEQYF. In DNA, the CDR3 is TGCGCCAGCAGCTTGGCCCGGGGTCGCTTTAACTACGAGCAGTACTTC. Based on the CDR3 plus reference TRBV5-1 and TRBJ2-7, the full variable domain is KAGVTQTPRYLIKTRGQQVTLSCSPISGHRSVSWYQQTPGQGLQFLFEYFSETQRNKGNFPGRFSGRQFSNSRSEMNVSTLELGDSALYLCASSLARGRFNYEQYFGPGTRLTVT.

This clonotype occurred many times. This rearrangement joins TRBV14 to TRBJ2-3, with D unclear. V lost 4 bases to trimming and J lost 2 bases, with 13 bases between them. The CDR3 totals 15 residues. Germline CDR1 and CDR2: SGHDN and FVKESK. CDR3 region: CASSLRLEHTDTQYF. CDR3 in DNA: TGTGCCAGCAGCCTCCGACTGGAACACACAGATACGCAGTATTTT.

At least ten counts were recorded for this clonotype. Here the CDR3 DNA reads TGTGCCATCAGTGAGTCGAGGAGGCAGCCCCAAGAGACCCAGTACTTC. Translated: CAISESRRQPQETQYF. This chain uses TRBV10-3 with TRBJ2-5, with D perhaps matching TRBD2 (5 bases). Germline CDR1 reads ENHRY; CDR2 reads SYGVKD. Trimming took off 0 bases at V and 1 base at J, with 12 bases between the two ends. The CDR3 runs 16 residues.

In this sample, this clonotype turned up many times. The chain is built from TRBV10-1 and TRBJ1-1; unclear D gene. The V end lost 3 bases, the J end lost 1 base, and 3 bases lay between the germline ends. The germline gives CDR1 WNHNN, CDR2 SYGVQD (reference sequence). This CDR3 has 12 residues. The CDR3 here is CASSDPNTEAFF. CDR3 nucleotide sequence: TGCGCCAGCAGTGACCCGAACACTGAAGCTTTCTTT.

The rearrangement joins TRBV2 to TRBJ2-7, with D tentatively TRBD1 (5 bases). The V end lost 2 bases, the J end lost 7 bases, and 21 bases lay between the germline ends. Per germline, CDR1 SNHLY and CDR2 FYNNEI. The CDR3 runs to 16 residues. CDR3 DNA: TGTGCCAGCAGTGAATTACCGAGACAGTATTTGGGGGAGCAGTACTTC. Translated, it gives CASSELPRQYLGEQYF.

In this sample, this clonotype turned up many times. This chain joins TRBV28 and TRBJ2-7; no clear D gene. V was trimmed by 5 bases and J by 0 bases, leaving 11 bases between them. The CDR3 covers 14 residues. Germline CDR1 and CDR2: MDHEN and SYDVKM. CDR3 amino acids: CASSRLERSYEQYF. The CDR3 region has the DNA TGTGCCAGCAGTCGCCTGGAGCGCTCCTACGAGCAGTACTTC.

This clonotype was recorded a few times. The CDR3 here is CASSLGGTGGSNEQFF. The CDR3, as DNA: TGTGCCAGCAGCTTAGGGGGGACAGGCGGTTCAAATGAGCAGTTCTTC. V usage is TRBV13 and J usage is TRBJ2-1; TRBD1 aligns across 8 bases. V lost 0 bases and J lost 7; bases outside the gene matches: 8. CDR3 size: 16 residues. Germline V CDR1 and CDR2: PRHDT, FYEKMQ (reference sequence).

Here the CDR3 reads CASSPESRMNTEAFF. In DNA, the CDR3 is TGTGCCAGCAGCCCGGAGAGCAGGATGAACACTGAAGCTTTCTTT. This chain uses TRBV6-1 with TRBJ1-1; D gene ambiguous. Trimming removed 6 bases from V and 0 bases from J, with 14 bases in between. Germline V CDR1 and CDR2: MNHNS, SASEGT. The CDR3 consists of 15 residues.

CDR3 amino acids: CSARVKGQVNSPLHF. Here the CDR3 DNA reads TGCAGTGCTAGAGTGAAAGGACAGGTTAATTCACCCCTCCACTTT. The chain uses TRBV20-1 and TRBJ1-6; 7 bases agree with TRBD1. The CDR3 is made up of 15 amino acids. The V and J ends lost 1 base and 6 bases, in that order; junction bases with no gene match: 6. CDR1 is DFQATT and CDR2 is SNEGSKA in the germline V gene (reference sequence).

In this sample, this clonotype turned up many times. The rearrangement uses TRBV20-1 and TRBJ2-7; 10 bases line up with TRBD2. Germline values: CDR1 DFQATT, CDR2 SNEGSKA (reference sequence). V dropped 4 bases and J dropped 1; count of bases not matched to a gene: 7. CDR3 length: 15 residues. CDR3 nucleotide sequence: TGCAGTGCTACGAGCCCACTAGCGGGGTCCTACGAGCAGTACTTC. Residues: CSATSPLAGSYEQYF.

This clonotype appeared a few times. V and J are TRBV5-1 and TRBJ2-4, with D possibly matching TRBD1 (6 bases). V was shortened by 0 bases and J by 6 bases, with 19 bases between the two germline ends. CDR1 and CDR2 from the germline V gene are SGHRS and YFSETQ. The CDR3 has 17 amino acids. CDR3 sequence (DNA): TGCGCCAGCAGCTTGGATCTCCAGGGGTTCTCAGCAAACATTCAGTACTTC. Its protein is CASSLDLQGFSANIQYF.